Each of the 9 T cell receptor beta chains below was sequenced from the same sample in a study of blood T cell repertoires in COVID-19. Profiled with immunoSEQ multiplex PCR; TCRdb holds only in-frame clones, not every one. The table records some 390,000 clones, 80% to 90% of them present only once. The sample taken for sequencing was PBMCs or T cells enriched from blood (not recorded which). These TCRs come from a man aged 30 to 39 who had recovered from COVID-19.

The genes are TRBV28 and TRBJ1-1, with D hard to call. The CDR3 contains 14 residues. V gave up 7 bases and J gave up 5 bases, with 17 bases separating them. Germline-derived CDR1 and CDR2 are MDHEN and SYDVKM. CDR3 in DNA: TGTGCCAGCAACCTCAGCCCCCCGGAGACTGAAGCTTTCTTT. Its protein is CASNLSPPETEAFF. Full variable domain (missing parts from reference TRBV28 and TRBJ1-1): DVKVTQSSRYLVKRTGEKVFLECVQDMDHENMFWYRQDPGLGLRLIYFSYDVKMKEKGDIPEGYSVSREKKERFSLILESASTNQTSMYLCASNLSPPETEAFFGQGTRLTVV.

The rearrangement links TRBV6-5 to TRBJ1-3; D might be TRBD1 (5 bases). The V gene lost 0 bases and the J gene lost 1 base, with 10 bases spanning the gap. Germline values: CDR1 MNHEY, CDR2 SVGAGI. The CDR3 is made up of 16 amino acids. CDR3 sequence (DNA): TGTGCCAGCAGTTACTCGCCCAGGGTATCTGGAAACACCATATATTTT. This translates into CASSYSPRVSGNTIYF.

This clone was detected once. The rearrangement joins TRBV28 to TRBJ1-2; D unclear. This CDR3 spans 14 amino acids. The germline CDR1 and CDR2 sequences are MDHEN and SYDVKM. Trimming took 3 bases from V and 4 from J, leaving 12 bases between them. CDR3 in DNA: TGTGCCAGCAGTTTGCGGCAGGAGGGCTATGGCTACACCTTC. It translates to CASSLRQEGYGYTF.

V and J are TRBV7-9 and TRBJ2-7, with D maybe TRBD2 (5 bases). CDR1 SEHNR and CDR2 FQNEAQ come from the germline V gene (reference sequence). This CDR3 is 13 amino acids long. Trimming stripped 3 bases from V and 3 bases from J, with 9 bases between. The CDR3 DNA follows: TGTGCCAGCAGCTTTAGCGTTTTCTACGAGCAGTACTTC. Translated: CASSFSVFYEQYF.

This clone was counted a single time. This chain joins TRBV19 and TRBJ2-7; 7 bases are shared with TRBD2. CDR3 length: 14 amino acids. CDR1 and CDR2 from the germline V gene are LNHDA and SQIVND (reference sequence). Trimming cost V 5 bases and J 1 base; bases outside gene matches: 5. The CDR3 loop reads CASSSGTNSYEQYF. The CDR3 DNA is TGTGCCAGTAGTTCGGGGACTAATTCCTACGAGCAGTACTTC. The whole variable domain, filled in from reference TRBV19 and TRBJ2-7, reads DGGITQSPKYLFRKEGQNVTLSCEQNLNHDAMYWYRQDPGQGLRLIYYSQIVNDFQKGDIAEGYSVSREKKESFPLTVTSAQKNPTAFYLCASSSGTNSYEQYFGPGTRLTVT.

The CDR3 DNA reads TGTGCCAGCAGCCAAGATCCCGGGGGAGGGGCTAATCGTCAGCCCCAGCATTTT. Translated: CASSQDPGGGANRQPQHF. The chain couples TRBV3-1 (or the pseudogene TRBV3-2) to TRBJ1-5, with D possibly being TRBD1 (5 bases). This CDR3 has 18 amino acids. The ends were cut back, 0 bases at V and 6 bases at J, with 21 bases in the middle. Germline-derived CDR1 and CDR2 are LGHDT and YNNKEL (reference sequence).

The chain joins TRBV7-2 to TRBJ2-7, with 14 bases lining up with TRBD2. Germline V gives CDR1 SGHTA, CDR2 FQGNSA. The V segment lost 1 base and the J segment 9 bases; nucleotides outside the gene matches: 5. The CDR3 runs 15 residues. The CDR3 region is CASSLGATSGRGQYF. The CDR3 DNA reads TGTGCCAGCAGCTTAGGGGCGACTAGCGGGAGGGGGCAGTACTTC.

To note about this clone: The junction and the germline gene differ at one end; a read error may be behind it. The V gene is TRBV28, the J gene TRBJ1-1; 7 bases map to TRBD1. The V gene's germline CDR1 is MDHEN and CDR2 SYDVKM. This CDR3 has 12 amino acids. The CDR3 spells CASSSRQGRNVF. CDR3 sequence (DNA): TGTGCCAGCAGTAGCCGACAGGGACGGAATGTGTTT.

V and J are TRBV4-2 and TRBJ2-1, with a tentative D call TRBD2 (5 bases). Deletions cut 2 bases from V and 0 bases from J, with 11 bases between. The CDR3 runs to 16 residues. Germline V gene sequence: CDR1 LGHNA, CDR2 YNFKEQ. The CDR3 DNA reads TGTGCCAGCAGCCAACTGAGCGGAAGCTCCTACAATGAGCAGTTCTTC. This translates into CASSQLSGSSYNEQFF.